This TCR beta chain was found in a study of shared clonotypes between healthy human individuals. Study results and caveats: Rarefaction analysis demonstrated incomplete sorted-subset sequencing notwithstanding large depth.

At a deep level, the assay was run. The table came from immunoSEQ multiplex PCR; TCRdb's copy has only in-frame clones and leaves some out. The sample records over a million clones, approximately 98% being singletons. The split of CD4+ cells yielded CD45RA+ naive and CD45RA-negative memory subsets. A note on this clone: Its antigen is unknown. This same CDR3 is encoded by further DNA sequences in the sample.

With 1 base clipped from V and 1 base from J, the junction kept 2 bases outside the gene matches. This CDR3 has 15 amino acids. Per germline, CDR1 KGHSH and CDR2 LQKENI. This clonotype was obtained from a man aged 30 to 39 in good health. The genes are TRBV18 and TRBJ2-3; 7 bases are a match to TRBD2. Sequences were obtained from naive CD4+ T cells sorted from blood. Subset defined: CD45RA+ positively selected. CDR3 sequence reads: CASSPRSGGTDTQYF. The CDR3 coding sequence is TGTGCCAGCTCACCACGGAGCGGGGGCACAGATACGCAGTATTTT.